These 22 T cell receptor beta chains originate from one sample sequenced in a study of blood T cell repertoires in COVID-19. Clones were read by immunoSEQ multiplex PCR, and TCRdb kept only the in-frame ones, dropping some. The data hold roughly 300,000 clones, with more than 70% observed a single time. The specimen sequenced was peripheral blood. The origin of the receptors is a woman aged 45-60 years with acute or convalescent COVID-19.

The chain couples TRBV20-1 to TRBJ1-4; the D gene is possibly TRBD1 (5 bases). V lost 3 bases and J 14 bases, leaving 22 bases between the germline ends. The CDR3 length is 14 residues. Germline assignment: CDR1 DFQATT and CDR2 SNEGSKA (reference sequence). CDR3 in DNA: TGCAGTGCTAGTCGGAGCAGGGTTTATCCCGATCTGTTTTTT. It encodes CSASRSRVYPDLFF.

J is TRBJ1-2 and V is TRBV7-2, with 11 bases identical to TRBD1. CDR1 and CDR2 (germline): SGHTA, FQGNSA. The CDR3 sequence is 15 residues long. V shed 3 bases, J shed 8 bases, and the junction held 8 bases outside the gene matches. The DNA for the CDR3 is TGTGCCAGCAGCTTGAATGGACAGGGGGCAGGAGGCTACACCTTC. Translation gives CASSLNGQGAGGYTF. Complete variable domain (other parts from reference TRBV7-2 and TRBJ1-2): GAGVSQSPSNKVTEKGKDVELRCDPISGHTALYWYRQSLGQGLEFLIYFQGNSAPDKSGLPSDRFSAERTGGSVSTLTIQRTQQEDSAVYLCASSLNGQGAGGYTFGSGTRLTVV.

V usage is TRBV7-9 and J usage is TRBJ1-1; D is undetermined. Germline CDR1 and CDR2: SEHNR and FQNEAQ (reference sequence). V dropped 4 bases and J dropped 4 bases, with 10 bases sitting between them. The CDR3 contains 13 residues. CDR3 nucleotides: TGTGCCAGCAGCTATCCGGTTCCCACTGAAGCTTTCTTT. This encodes CASSYPVPTEAFF.

The CDR3 DNA is TGTGCCAGCAGCGTAGTAAAGGGGTCGTGGTTGGGTAACAACATTCAGTACTTC. Translating it yields CASSVVKGSWLGNNIQYF. The rearrangement joins TRBV9 to TRBJ2-4; D perhaps matches TRBD1 (5 bases). This CDR3 is built from 18 residues. The germline V gene encodes CDR1 SGDLS and CDR2 YYNGEE. Trimming took off 0 bases at V and 7 bases at J, with 23 bases between the two ends.

The sample holds one count of this clone. The V gene is TRBV7-2, the J gene TRBJ2-2; 10 bases agree with TRBD1. The CDR3 sequence is 15 residues long. The germline V gene encodes CDR1 SGHTA and CDR2 FQGNSA. V was pared by 3 bases and J by 5 bases, with 3 bases of the junction left unmatched. The CDR3 DNA follows: TGTGCCAGCAGCTTCCGGACAGGGGGAACCGGGGAGCTGTTTTTT. Translated, it gives CASSFRTGGTGELFF.

The chain is built from TRBV9 and TRBJ2-3; D might be TRBD1 (6 bases). The CDR3 has 14 residues. Germline CDR1 reads SGDLS; CDR2 reads YYNGEE. Trimming cost V 4 bases and J 2 bases, with 11 bases left between them. The CDR3 reads CASSKQGFTDTQYF. In DNA, the CDR3 is TGTGCCAGCAGCAAACAGGGTTTCACAGATACGCAGTATTTT.

The V gene is TRBV23-1, the J gene TRBJ1-1; D possibly corresponds to TRBD1 (5 bases). TRBV23-1 is treated as an ORF (open reading frame) with a function not yet certain. The V gene lost 4 bases and the J gene lost 3 bases, with 12 bases spanning the gap. The CDR3 loop spans 14 amino acids. The CDR3 loop is CASSLTGDHTEAFF. CDR3 in DNA: TGCGCCAGCAGTCTCACAGGCGACCACACTGAAGCTTTCTTT.

This chain joins TRBV24-1 and TRBJ1-2; D gene ambiguous. The germline CDR1 and CDR2 sequences are KGHDR and SFDVKD. V was pared by 5 bases and J by 4 bases, with 19 bases between. The CDR3 totals 16 residues. The CDR3 region is CATSVRRAASGYGYTF. DNA for the CDR3: TGTGCCACCAGTGTGAGGAGGGCAGCCTCTGGCTATGGCTACACCTTC.

This chain uses TRBV30 with TRBJ2-7, with D maybe TRBD1 (5 bases). The CDR3 length is 13 residues. Germline V gives CDR1 GTSNPN, CDR2 SVGIG (reference sequence). V lost 2 bases and J lost 2, with 10 bases in between. CDR3: CAWSRGGAYEQYV. The CDR3 coding sequence is TGTGCCTGGAGTAGGGGTGGGGCCTACGAGCAGTACGTC.

The rearrangement joins TRBV4-3 to TRBJ1-2, with no clear D. Germline V gene data show CDR1 as LGHNA and CDR2 as YSLEER. Trimming removed 0 bases at V and 11 bases at J, with 10 bases between. The CDR3 runs to 12 residues. The CDR3 nucleotides read TGCGCCAGCAGCCAAGATGACACGGAATACACCTTC. The encoded protein is CASSQDDTEYTF.

Concerning this clone: Other nucleotide sequences from this sample produce the same CDR3. The rearrangement joins TRBV6-2 or TRBV6-3 to TRBJ2-1, with D possibly being TRBD1 (5 bases). V was cut by 2 bases and J by 0 bases, with 8 bases left in between. Germline lookup yields CDR1 MNHEY and CDR2 SVGEGT. This CDR3 is 15 amino acids long. The CDR3 reads CASSYQGPSYNEQFF. CDR3 nucleotide sequence: TGTGCCAGCAGTTACCAGGGCCCCTCCTACAATGAGCAGTTCTTC.

The V and J genes are TRBV4-1 and TRBJ2-7; TRBD2 aligns across 8 bases. This CDR3 has 15 amino acids. CDR1 is MGHRA and CDR2 is YSYEKL in the germline V gene. Trimming cost V 1 base and J 2 bases; bases outside gene matches: 4. The chain's CDR3 is CASSQGTGGTYEQYV. The CDR3 region has the DNA TGCGCCAGCAGCCAAGGAACGGGGGGGACCTACGAGCAGTACGTC.

This clone was recorded only once. The J gene is TRBJ2-7, the V gene TRBV2, with 8 bases fitting TRBD2. The CDR3 is 16 residues long. Germline assignment: CDR1 SNHLY and CDR2 FYNNEI. Trimming removed 8 bases from V and 0 bases from J; junction bases left unmatched: 12. CDR3 DNA sequence: TGTGCCAGCTCCCGGTTGACTAGCGCCCCCTCCTACGAGCAGTACTTC. This translates into CASSRLTSAPSYEQYF.

CDR3 DNA: TGCAGCGCTGCTGGACAGAACTATGGCTACACCTTC. Encoded protein: CSAAGQNYGYTF. V gene TRBV29-1 combines with J gene TRBJ1-2, with D possibly matching TRBD1 (6 bases). Deletions cut 7 bases from V and 2 bases from J, with 11 bases between. CDR1 and CDR2 from the germline V gene are SQVTM and ANQGSEA. CDR3 length: 12 amino acids.

The rearrangement joins TRBV7-9 to TRBJ2-2; tentative D call: TRBD1 (6 bases). Germline CDR1 SEHNR, CDR2 FQNEAQ (reference sequence). V lost 2 bases to trimming and J lost 1 base, with 8 bases between them. CDR3 length: 15 amino acids. CDR3 bases: TGTGCCAGCAGCTTATCAGGGGAGAACACCGGGGAGCTGTTTTTT. It yields the protein CASSLSGENTGELFF.

The V gene is TRBV30, the J gene TRBJ1-1; D may be TRBD1 (5 bases). The CDR3 is 13 amino acids. The germline gives CDR1 GTSNPN, CDR2 SVGIG (reference sequence). V was shortened by 3 bases and J by 3 bases, with 11 bases between the two germline ends. CDR3 region: CAWRRGRDTEAFF. DNA for the CDR3: TGTGCCTGGAGGCGGGGGAGGGACACTGAAGCTTTCTTT.

The V gene is TRBV27, the J gene TRBJ2-4, with TRBD2 matching 12 bases. J lost 5 bases, V lost 8 bases, and 7 bases had no gene match. Per germline, CDR1 MNHEY and CDR2 SMNVEV (reference sequence). The CDR3 runs to 15 residues. The CDR3 DNA is TGTGCCAGCGGTGAACTAGCGGGAGGACAAAACATTCAGTACTTC. The encoded protein is CASGELAGGQNIQYF.

The rearrangement links TRBV15 to TRBJ2-5; TRBD2 might be the D (6 bases). V lost 8 bases and J lost 5, with 24 bases in between. The CDR3 runs 16 residues. Looked up from germline, CDR1 is LNHNV and CDR2 is YYDKDF (reference sequence). The CDR3 nucleotides are TGTGCCACCGGCGAGTCCGGGACTCTCGTCGCGGAGACCCAGTACTTC. Amino acids: CATGESGTLVAETQYF.

This clone was detected only once. This chain joins TRBV18 and TRBJ1-1; the match to TRBD1 covers 9 bases. V gave up 3 bases and J gave up 5 bases; unmatched junction bases: 10. This CDR3 spans 16 amino acids. In germline, CDR1 is KGHSH, CDR2 LQKENI. The CDR3 is CASSPGIQGAGTEAFF. In nucleotides, the CDR3 is TGTGCCAGCTCACCCGGTATACAGGGGGCTGGTACTGAAGCTTTCTTT.

V is TRBV4-2 and J is TRBJ2-3; D not certain. This CDR3 spans 14 amino acids. Germline V CDR1 and CDR2: LGHNA, YNFKEQ. V was cut by 0 bases and J by 9 bases, with 13 bases left in between. CDR3 sequence: CASSQERTGETQYF. The CDR3 DNA follows: TGTGCCAGCAGCCAAGAGCGCACCGGAGAGACGCAGTATTTT.

The chain links TRBV6-6 to TRBJ1-5; D uncertain. The ends were cut back, 6 bases at V and 7 bases at J, with 13 bases in the middle. Germline V gene lookup returns CDR1 MNHNY and CDR2 SVGAGI (reference sequence). This CDR3 is 13 amino acids long. CDR3: CASSSQDRQPQHF. CDR3 coding DNA: TGTGCCAGCAGCTCCCAGGATCGACAGCCCCAGCATTTT.

The rearrangement uses TRBV24-1 and TRBJ2-1; D is perhaps TRBD2 (5 bases). The CDR3 is 15 residues long. With 4 bases removed from V and 6 bases from J, the gap between germline ends came to 15 bases. Per germline, CDR1 KGHDR and CDR2 SFDVKD. The CDR3 spells CATSDAGPRGNEQFF. CDR3 DNA sequence: TGTGCCACCAGTGACGCGGGTCCTCGGGGCAATGAGCAGTTCTTC.